This T cell receptor beta chain was recorded in a study of cytomegalovirus exposure and HLA in healthy donors. The overall study: Early on, a data release was issued that held about 85 million unique TCRs from HLA-typed donors. Study-wide results and limits: Presence/absence analyses assumed roughly uniform sequencing depth across donors. It was reportedly the case that the classifier diagnosed cytomegalovirus status with high specificity and sensitivity. In a later analysis, parvovirus B19, influenza, CMV and Epstein-Barr virus appeared linked to several top co-occurrence clusters.

The study ran its PCR with 60 Vbeta and 13 Jbeta primers. Measured with immunoSEQ multiplex PCR; TCRdb has only the in-frame clones, and not every one. The sample shows around 99,000 clones, approximately 80% of them seen only once. A note on this clone: Its specificity is not known.

CDR3 length: 15 amino acids. Germline loops: CDR1 SEHNR, CDR2 FQNEAQ (reference sequence). Trimming left V 4 bases short and J 1 base short, with 11 bases between. This chain joins TRBV7-9 and TRBJ1-3; a weak D match, TRBD1 (6 bases). The TCR comes from a male donor in good health and CMV-seronegative. The sequenced sample consisted of PBMCs. CDR3 nucleotide sequence: TGTGCCAGCAGCTCATCACAGGGTTCTGGAAACACCATATATTTT. Translated: CASSSSQGSGNTIYF.